One sample yielded the 26 T cell receptor beta chains listed below, sequenced in a study of T cells in Graves' hyperthyroidism and ophthalmopathy. Amplification of TCR beta CDR3 regions used RNA as the template. In the first-round RT-PCR of the TCR CDR3, the HTBI primer set was used. MiXCR, run by TCRdb on the multiplex PCR reads, gives a single entry per CDR3 protein. The sample carries some 500,000 distinct CDR3 sequences, less than 25% recorded once. Source material: blood. These receptor sequences come from a woman under 40 with Graves' ophthalmopathy.

The chain couples TRBV20-1 to TRBJ1-5; the match to TRBD1 covers 7 bases. CDR1 DFQATT and CDR2 SNEGSKA come from the germline V gene (reference sequence). V lost 6 bases to trimming and J lost 5 bases; unmatched junction nucleotides: 7. This CDR3 contains 13 residues. The CDR3 DNA reads as TGCAGTGCCAAGACAGGGTTGGATCAGCCCCAGCATTTT. Encoded protein: CSAKTGLDQPQHF.

This clonotype has just a few counts. The rearrangement joins TRBV29-1 to TRBJ2-2, with D possibly matching TRBD1 (5 bases). The CDR3 extends over 14 amino acids. The ends were cut back, 3 bases at V and 1 base at J, with 9 bases in the middle. Germline V gene data show CDR1 as SQVTM and CDR2 as ANQGSEA. The CDR3 is CSVERQLNTGELFF. Written as DNA, the CDR3 is TGCAGCGTTGAGCGACAGTTGAACACCGGGGAGCTGTTTTTT.

This sequence joins TRBV15 and TRBJ2-5, with D tentatively TRBD1 (6 bases). Germline loops: CDR1 LNHNV, CDR2 YYDKDF (reference sequence). Trimming stripped 10 bases from V and 0 bases from J, with 9 bases between. This CDR3 spans 12 amino acids. The CDR3 DNA sequence: TGTGCCATCGGACAGCACCAAGAGACCCAGTACTTC. Translation gives CAIGQHQETQYF.

This clonotype was recorded many times. The rearrangement uses TRBV6-5 and TRBJ1-1, with D maybe TRBD1 (6 bases). Looked up from germline, CDR1 is MNHEY and CDR2 is SVGAGI. V was cut by 0 bases and J by 5 bases, with 13 bases left in between. This CDR3 comprises 15 residues. CDR3 sequence: CASSYSMTGDTEAFF. The CDR3 DNA sequence: TGTGCCAGCAGTTACTCGATGACAGGAGATACTGAAGCTTTCTTT.

This clonotype was recorded many times. The rearrangement links TRBV18 to TRBJ1-5; TRBD1 agrees at 12 bases. Germline V CDR1 and CDR2: KGHSH, LQKENI. The CDR3 consists of 14 residues. J was trimmed by 7 bases and V by 6 bases; bases with no gene match: 4. Written as DNA, the CDR3 is TGTGCCAGCTCCCGGGACAGGGGGCAGCAGCCCCAGCATTTT. It encodes CASSRDRGQQPQHF.

The chain recombines TRBV7-3 with TRBJ1-1; D gene ambiguous. Trimming left V 0 bases short and J 7 bases short, with 12 bases between. Per germline, CDR1 SGHTA and CDR2 FQGTGA. The CDR3 consists of 14 residues. The CDR3 DNA is TGTGCCAGCAGCTTAACGAACGGGTGGGGTGAAGCTTTCTTT. This sequence encodes CASSLTNGWGEAFF. Complete variable domain (other parts from reference TRBV7-3 and TRBJ1-1): GAGVSQTPSNKVTEKGKYVELRCDPISGHTALYWYRQSLGQGPEFLIYFQGTGAADDSGLPNDRFFAVRPEGSVSTLKIQRTERGDSAVYLCASSLTNGWGEAFFGQGTRLTVV.

This clonotype was recorded only once. The V call is TRBV6-5, the J call TRBJ2-7; TRBD2 matches at 9 bases. CDR3 length: 16 residues. V trimming: 3 bases; J trimming: 0 bases; junction bases outside the gene matches: 6. Germline V gene data show CDR1 as MNHEY and CDR2 as SVGAGI. The DNA of the CDR3 is TGTGCCAGCAGTTATTCGGGACTAGCAGGCTCCTACGAGCAGTACTTC. This encodes CASSYSGLAGSYEQYF.

The rearrangement uses TRBV19 and TRBJ1-5; possibly TRBD1 for D (6 bases). The germline V gene has CDR1 LNHDA and CDR2 SQIVND (reference sequence). Trimming cost V 6 bases and J 0 bases, with 12 bases left between them. The CDR3 sequence is 15 residues long. The CDR3 region is CASRPQGYSNQPQHF. CDR3 coding DNA: TGTGCCAGTAGACCTCAGGGGTATAGCAATCAGCCCCAGCATTTT.

There are many counts of this clonotype. This chain joins TRBV11-1 and TRBJ2-2; D call uncertain. Trimming cost V 0 bases and J 2 bases, with 7 bases left between them. The CDR3 runs to 15 residues. CDR1 is SGHAT, CDR2 FQDESV, per germline (reference sequence). The chain's CDR3 is CASSLALTNTGELFF. The CDR3 DNA sequence: TGTGCCAGCAGCTTAGCACTGACAAACACCGGGGAGCTGTTTTTT.

V is TRBV2 and J is TRBJ1-2; 8 positions match TRBD1. Looked up from germline, CDR1 is SNHLY and CDR2 is FYNNEI. The CDR3 totals 18 residues. J lost 0 bases, V lost 7 bases, and 16 bases had no gene match. CDR3 bases: TGTGCCAGCATCCAAAGGTCAGGGGGCGCTTCGGCTAACTATGGCTACACCTTC. Its protein product is CASIQRSGGASANYGYTF. The variable domain in full, with the rest retrieved from reference TRBV2 and TRBJ1-2, is EPEVTQTPSHQVTQMGQEVILRCVPISNHLYFYWYRQILGQKVEFLVSFYNNEISEKSEIFDDQFSVERPDGSNFTLKIRSTKLEDSAMYFCASIQRSGGASANYGYTFGSGTRLTVV.

This clonotype was seen at least ten times. V is TRBV30 and J is TRBJ1-5; D is perhaps TRBD1 (6 bases). Germline assignment: CDR1 GTSNPN and CDR2 SVGIG (reference sequence). Trimming left V 5 bases short and J 7 bases short, with 12 bases between. The CDR3 loop spans 12 amino acids. The CDR3 DNA follows: TGTGCCTGGGCAAGGGGGGGACAGCCCCAGCATTTT. This translates into CAWARGGQPQHF.

This clonotype has ten or more counts. CDR3 nucleotides: TGTGCCAGCAGCTTAGCTGAAGGGGCGAATCAGCCCCAGCATTTT. It encodes CASSLAEGANQPQHF. J is TRBJ1-5 and V is TRBV7-2; maybe TRBD1 (5 bases). Germline V gives CDR1 SGHTA, CDR2 FQGNSA. V lost 0 bases and J lost 4, with 10 bases in between. There are 15 residues in the CDR3.

This chain links TRBV5-1 with TRBJ1-3; D is undetermined. Looked up from germline, CDR1 is SGHRS and CDR2 is YFSETQ. V lost 3 bases and J 8 bases, leaving 15 bases between the germline ends. The CDR3 contains 14 residues. CDR3 coding DNA: TGCGCCAGCAGCTCGCGCAGCTACGCGGACACCATATATTTT. Protein: CASSSRSYADTIYF.

The gene calls are TRBV5-4 and TRBJ2-7; perhaps TRBD2 as D (5 bases). From germline, CDR1 is SGHNT and CDR2 YYREEE (reference sequence). Trimming removed 3 bases at V and 3 bases at J, with 13 bases between. The CDR3 contains 14 residues. Here the CDR3 reads CASSWAGPYYEQYF. CDR3 DNA sequence: TGTGCCAGCAGCTGGGCGGGTCCCTACTACGAGCAGTACTTC. Based on the CDR3 plus reference TRBV5-4 and TRBJ2-7, the full variable domain is ETGVTQSPTHLIKTRGQQVTLRCSSQSGHNTVSWYQQALGQGPQFIFQYYREEENGRGNFPPRFSGLQFPNYSSELNVNALELDDSALYLCASSWAGPYYEQYFGPGTRLTVT.

This clonotype was counted between two and nine times. The chain carries TRBV7-2 and TRBJ2-7; D unclear. The length of the CDR3 is 14 residues. V lost 1 base and J lost 6, with 13 bases in between. From germline, CDR1 is SGHTA and CDR2 FQGNSA. The CDR3 spells CASSLEDSRTEQYF. The CDR3 DNA reads as TGTGCCAGCAGCTTAGAAGATTCGCGTACCGAGCAGTACTTC.

At least ten counts were recorded for this clonotype. This sequence joins TRBV6-5 and TRBJ1-5; 9 nucleotides agree with TRBD1. V lost 0 bases, J lost 8 bases, and 5 bases stayed unmatched. The CDR3 has 15 residues. The germline V gene has CDR1 MNHEY and CDR2 SVGAGI. The CDR3 nucleotides are TGTGCCAGCAGTTACTCGGGACAGGGAGGAAAGCCCCAGCATTTT. This encodes CASSYSGQGGKPQHF.

At least ten counts were recorded for this clonotype. The genes are TRBV10-2 and TRBJ2-5, with D possibly matching TRBD2 (5 bases). V was shortened by 9 bases and J by 9 bases, with 17 bases between the two germline ends. Germline V gene data show CDR1 as WSHSY and CDR2 as SAAADI. This CDR3 spans 12 amino acids. The CDR3 coding sequence is TGCGCCAGAAGCCTAGCCCCTGGGGCCCAGTACTTC. Translating it yields CARSLAPGAQYF.

The gene calls are TRBV25-1 and TRBJ1-1, with TRBD1 matching over 7 bases. CDR1 and CDR2 (germline): MGHDK, SYGVNS. This CDR3 is built from 15 residues. Trimming removed 0 bases from V and 4 bases from J; junction bases left unmatched: 5. The CDR3: CASSEYTGVSTEAFF. The CDR3 DNA reads TGTGCCAGCAGTGAATATACAGGGGTATCCACTGAAGCTTTCTTT.

The chain recombines TRBV6-5 with TRBJ1-2; no firm D call. V shed 2 bases and J shed 3 bases, with 13 bases lying between them. Germline V gene data show CDR1 as MNHEY and CDR2 as SVGAGI. The CDR3 loop spans 15 amino acids. The CDR3, as DNA: TGTGCCAGCAGTTACGGTCAGGAGGAATACTATGGCTACACCTTC. Translated, it gives CASSYGQEEYYGYTF.

This clonotype has at least ten counts. The rearrangement joins TRBV20-1 to TRBJ1-3; D ambiguous. V lost 3 bases and J 6 bases, leaving 6 bases between the germline ends. Germline CDR1 DFQATT, CDR2 SNEGSKA (reference sequence). The CDR3 sequence is 11 residues long. The CDR3 DNA is TGCAGTGCTAGGCAGACAAACACCATATATTTT. Its protein is CSARQTNTIYF.

The chain couples TRBV29-1 to TRBJ1-1; the D gene is possibly TRBD1 (6 bases). Trimming took 6 bases from V and 3 from J, leaving 14 bases between them. Germline loops: CDR1 SQVTM, CDR2 ANQGSEA. The length of the CDR3 is 13 residues. Here the CDR3 DNA reads TGCAGCGTGATACGACAGGAGTACACTGAAGCTTTCTTT. Translating gives CSVIRQEYTEAFF.

J is TRBJ2-5 and V is TRBV28; D may match TRBD1 or TRBD2 (5 bases each). Germline V CDR1 and CDR2: MDHEN, SYDVKM. The ends were cut back, 6 bases at V and 3 bases at J, with 14 bases in the middle. This CDR3 has 14 amino acids. CDR3 bases: TGTGCCAGCAGCGATCCGGGGCGAAAAGAGACCCAGTACTTC. Residues: CASSDPGRKETQYF.

This clonotype was recorded at least ten times. The CDR3 DNA follows: TGTGCCAGCAGCTTAGCCCTAACAGGGCACTACTATGGCTACACCTTC. It translates to CASSLALTGHYYGYTF. This sequence joins TRBV7-9 and TRBJ1-2; D perhaps matches TRBD1 (6 bases). The V end lost 0 bases, the J end lost 3 bases, and 14 bases lay between the germline ends. The CDR3 runs 16 residues. Germline V CDR1 and CDR2: SEHNR, FQNEAQ (reference sequence).

In its sample, this clonotype was seen many times. The gene calls are TRBV7-8 and TRBJ2-7, with a weak D call TRBD1 (6 bases). V lost 7 bases, J lost 2 bases, and 15 bases lay in between. This CDR3 has 14 residues. Germline CDR1 reads SGHVS; CDR2 reads FQNEAQ. The CDR3, as DNA: TGTGCCAGCACCAGTCCGGGACAACCCTACGAGCAGTACTTC. Its protein is CASTSPGQPYEQYF.

This clonotype has at least ten counts. The chain couples TRBV12-3 or TRBV12-4 to TRBJ1-2; no clear D gene. This CDR3 is built from 12 residues. V lost 10 bases, J lost 3 bases, and 12 bases lay in between. The DNA for the CDR3 is TGTGCCACCTCTCCCAGACACTATGGCTACACCTTC. This sequence encodes CATSPRHYGYTF.

This clonotype has a handful of counts. The V call is TRBV4-3, the J call TRBJ1-2, with D perhaps TRBD1 (5 bases). Germline CDR1 LGHNA, CDR2 YSLEER. This CDR3 region has 15 residues. Trimming pared 0 bases from V and 3 bases from J, leaving 11 bases between. The CDR3 loop is CASSQDGGADYGYTF. CDR3 in DNA: TGCGCCAGCAGCCAAGATGGAGGGGCCGACTATGGCTACACCTTC.